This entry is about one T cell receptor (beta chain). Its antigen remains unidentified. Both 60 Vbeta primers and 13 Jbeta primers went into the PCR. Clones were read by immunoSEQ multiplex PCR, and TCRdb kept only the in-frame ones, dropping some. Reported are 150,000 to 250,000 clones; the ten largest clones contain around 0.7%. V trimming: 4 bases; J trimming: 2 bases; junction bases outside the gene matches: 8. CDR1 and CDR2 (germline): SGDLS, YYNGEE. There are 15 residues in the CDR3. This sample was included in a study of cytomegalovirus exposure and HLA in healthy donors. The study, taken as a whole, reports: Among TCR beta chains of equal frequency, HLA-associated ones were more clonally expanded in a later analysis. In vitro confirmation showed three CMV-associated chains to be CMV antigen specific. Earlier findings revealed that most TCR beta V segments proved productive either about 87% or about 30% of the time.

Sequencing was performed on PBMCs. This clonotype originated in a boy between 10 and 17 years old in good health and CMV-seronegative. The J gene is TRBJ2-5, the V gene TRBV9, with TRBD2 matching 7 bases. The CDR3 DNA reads TGTGCCAGCAGCAGAAGCGGGGAACCACAAGAGACCCAGTACTTC. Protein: CASSRSGEPQETQYF.